This T cell receptor (beta chain) appears in the sequencing data of a study of cytomegalovirus exposure and HLA in healthy donors (dated by TCRdb to 2016 to 2017). Some background on the complete study: According to an earlier analysis of around 600 of the donors, some 180 million T cells yielded over 100 million unique TCR beta sequences and around 280 Gb of sequence data. An early release covering more than 500 HLA-typed donors comprised approximately 290 gigabases of sequencing data and around 85 million unique TCR sequences. Of the roughly 400 genotyped donors, around 81% fell in the genetic ancestry cluster associated with self-reported Caucasian donors. The aim of the study was to test whether cataloging public T cell receptors could identify signatures of past pathogen exposure. The study profiled the T cell repertoires of about 640 subjects by immunosequencing and related them to cytomegalovirus serostatus. In addition to the first cohort of approximately 670 subjects, a separate validation cohort of 120 different subjects was used. High-throughput TCR immunosequencing, statistical association of individual TCRs with disease status, and machine learning were combined to predict cytomegalovirus infection status. To study patterns of TCR occurrence, a later analysis re-analyzed previously published TCR beta repertoires from 650 to 750 donors and added high-resolution HLA genotyping. Rather than drawing on any new phenotypic data, the later analysis identified candidate immune exposures from TCR beta sequences and the way those sequences occurred across donors. An earlier analysis of about 600 of the donors used high-throughput TCR beta sequencing to judge whether each TCR beta V gene segment behaved as functional or pseudogenic. Donor age, sex, ethnicity and CMV serostatus were compiled together with the repertoire data. In a later genetic analysis, genome-wide SNP genotypes for about 55% of the 666 donors were used, and that subset was treated as a discovery cohort. Every discovery cohort repertoire had been produced on one sequencing platform. Class I and class II HLA loci were covered by the typing at four-digit resolution. Typing coverage varied by locus: roughly 620-640 donors for A, B, C, DRB1 and DQB1; roughly 520 for DQA1; more than 600 for DPA1; roughly 470 for DPB1. Several DR-DQ haplotypes were treated as single units for association and clustering because of strong linkage in the cohort. Across some 400 genotyped donors of the cohort, an average of about 220,000 unique TCR beta nucleotide sequences per donor were sequenced, and approximately 17% of those sequences were non-productive. Overall study results and their limits: Roughly 17 rarely observed V segments, including chromosome 9 orphons, were excluded from the earlier analysis of several hundred of the donors because counts were too low. Roughly uniform sequencing depth across donors was assumed in presence/absence analyses, although this assumption may not hold. According to a later genetic analysis, donors in an Asian-associated ancestry cluster had fewer N-insertions in productive TCRs than the approximately 710-donor mean. Three of the identified cytomegalovirus-associated TCR beta chains were confirmed in vitro to be specific for cytomegalovirus antigens. According to a later analysis, TCR association rates differed among HLA loci, with DRB1 alleles showing the most associated TCRs and HLA-C alleles showing the fewest. Most CMV-associated TCR beta chains appeared to be HLA-restricted in a later analysis, and the HLA associations seemed to be driven largely by CMV exposure. Most TCR sequences were observed very rarely across donors, whereas some public TCRs were present in many individuals. When HLA alleles, especially DR and DQ, strongly co-occurred, TCR associations were difficult to assign to individual alleles. The cohort was sequenced for TCR beta chains only, and without alpha or paired-chain data the features that could be detected were limited. Compared with equally common non-associated chains, HLA-associated TCR beta chains in a later analysis were more clonally expanded and had lower generation probabilities. Because some donors lacked HLA typing at each locus, the association tests relied only on the typed subset. An earlier analysis of approximately 600 of the donors showed that most TCR beta V segments appeared in productive rearrangements either about 90% or about 30% of the time, which broadly matched IMGT annotations. Several of the top co-occurrence clusters appeared to be linked to parvovirus B19, influenza, CMV and Epstein-Barr virus, according to a later analysis. A later genetic analysis associated a missense DCLRE1C variant with V-gene and J-gene trimming of TCR beta chains, and an independent cohort replicated the association. Specific HLA alleles were associated with over 15,000 TCR beta sequences at a false discovery rate of 0.05 in a later analysis. The classifier was reported to diagnose cytomegalovirus status with high specificity and sensitivity in both the original and validation cohorts. CMV serostatus was the only immune exposure information available for the cohort. The study listed approximately 150 TCR beta chains as associated with cytomegalovirus. The sequencing pipeline was judged likely to have produced a cluster of highly shared sequence variants as a technical artifact. A further reported finding was that TCR beta sequences accurately predicted the HLA-A and HLA-B alleles for most subjects in the first cohort. Linkage disequilibrium might explain the correlated functional status among segregating V segments, but an unknown experimental factor could not be excluded. According to the authors, the approach could potentially be generalized to other disease states and immunological phenotypes.

As concerns this clone: Its cognate antigen has yet to be identified. No qualities accompany the bases; no much larger clone lies one base away.

Libraries were made using the immunoSEQ multiplex PCR assay. The multiplex PCR relied on a mix of 60 forward primers for TCR Vbeta segments and 13 reverse primers for TCR Jbeta segments. The CDR3 region of rearranged TCR beta genes was amplified from genomic DNA with a multiplex PCR assay. The Illumina HiSeq System was used to sequence the amplified TCR beta libraries as 87-base-pair reads. Per the authors' processing: A later analysis tallied approximately 87 million unique TCR beta chains across the 666 repertoires, and about 10 million of those chains were shared by two or more donors. Raw reads were error-corrected and collapsed into unique sequences by a nearest-neighbor algorithm in which closely related sequences were merged to remove PCR and sequencing errors. CDR3 sequences were aligned to IMGT reference sequences to assign V, D and J gene segments. Each retained sequence needed at least a six-nucleotide match to both a V gene segment and a J gene segment. A rearrangement was called productive if the CDR3 had no stop codons and remained in frame with V and J, and every other rearrangement was called non-productive. CDR3 was defined according to IMGT convention as the region running from the second conserved V-encoded cysteine to the conserved J-encoded phenylalanine. Sequences without an unambiguous match to a single V gene segment were excluded from the earlier analysis of over 500 of the donors. In an earlier analysis of around 600 of the donors, V segments were called functional above 56.7% productive rearrangements and were called segregating when the between-donor standard deviation exceeded 5%. A statistical classification framework was built to diagnose cytomegalovirus status from the catalog of TCR beta chain sequences. In a later analysis, V and J genes were assigned by comparing TCR nucleotide sequences against IMGT/GENE-DB human TR gene sequences. In a later analysis, CDR3 sequences and most-parsimonious VDJ recombination scenarios were assigned using the TCRdist pipeline. A later analysis defined each TCR beta chain by its CDR3 amino acid sequence plus V-gene family, and excluded reads lacking a unique V-gene family. To address suspected cross-contamination and a sequencing artifact, a later analysis removed approximately 600 highly shared, low-generation-probability nucleotide sequences. For each public chain, a later analysis derived a clonal expansion index from normalized ranks of inferred template counts within each repertoire. In a later analysis, generation probabilities were computed with a VDJ recombination model fitted to out-of-frame rearrangements, and the resulting probabilities were checked against IGoR. Hypergeometric tests were used in a later analysis to score TCR-TCR, TCR-HLA and TCR-CMV co-occurrence, with a repertoire-size bias correction applied to the TCR pairs. In a later analysis, false discovery rates were estimated by permuting HLA or CMV assignments 20 times. In a later analysis, co-occurring TCRs were grouped using DBSCAN, and TCRdist sequence similarity was added for clustering within HLA-allele-positive subsets. Repertoires with fewer than 30,000 or more than 120,000 public chains were left out of co-occurrence clustering, as were about five repertoires with anomalous nucleotide sharing. In TCRdb, the immuneACCESS table is reduced to in-frame sequences with V and J assigned. These tables do not hold every clone; where another copy was compared, an unresolved V gene accounts for under half, and the others remain unexplained. For V, J and clone size, that table is used; D and trimming come from the DNA. In this sample the table shows about 180,000 clones, about four fifths of which occur a single time. The top ten clonotypes cover 4% to 6% of the sample.

The cohort consisted of hundreds of healthy bone marrow donors. Cohort members were all nominally healthy when sampled, although unrecorded immune exposures were likely present. The donor tested CMV seropositive, placing the donor among the approximately 310 seropositive members of the cohort. A peripheral blood sample was collected from each donor, and TCR beta sequencing was performed on peripheral blood mononuclear cells. The Qiagen DNeasy Blood Extraction Kit was used to extract genomic DNA from the blood cell samples. This TCR came from a girl between 10 and 17 years old in good health and CMV-seropositive. The source material was PBMCs.

The CDR3 corresponds to CSVEGRGGYTF. The DNA sequence follows: TGCAGCGTTGAGGGCAGGGGTGGCTACACCTTC. The chain is made from TRBV29-1 and TRBJ1-2; a weak D assignment points to TRBD1 (6 bases agree). The CDR3 covers 11 residues, taking in both the cysteine and the phenylalanine. The only DNA kept is the CDR3, 33 bases in frame from the first base. CDR1 and CDR2, looked up from the germline V gene, are SQVTM and ANQGSEA. Trimming costs V 3 bases and J 7 bases, and their ends lie 9 bases apart.